Listed below are T cell receptor beta chains from one sample, sequenced in a study of blood T cells in healthy people across ages. One entry per CDR3 protein, called by TCRdb with MiXCR from the 5' RACE reads. The repertoire holds more than 550,000 distinct CDR3 sequences, with 22% as singletons. The sample comprised blood. These receptors came from an older man in good health. Each CDR3 is given without its conserved first and last residue.

J gene,V gene,CDR3 protein
TRBJ2-3,TRBV7-6,ASTMGLAGGTQY
TRBJ1-2,TRBV3-1,ASSQVSIYGYT
TRBJ2-5,TRBV19,ASGGGYQETQY
TRBJ2-1,TRBV20-1,SASMAWGEQF
TRBJ2-2,TRBV7-2,ASSLRASGSGLDTGELF
TRBJ2-3,TRBV30,AWSPHRDTQY
TRBJ1-1,TRBV7-2,ASSLERAGSTEAF
TRBJ2-1,TRBV6-2/TRBV6-3,ASSFGWGAY
TRBJ2-3,TRBV5-1,ASSLEVRAGGLTDTQY
.,TRBV6-6,ASSYQNAYEQY
TRBJ2-1,TRBV13,ASSLWDGSYNEQF
TRBJ2-3,TRBV10-1,ASSARTGRVDTQY
TRBJ1-5,TRBV29-1,SVGDREGQPQH
.,TRBV6-6,ASTGASSYEQY
TRBJ1-2,TRBV24-1,ATSDFQGYGYT
TRBJ2-3,TRBV6-5,ASRGPSGGTDTQY
.,TRBV20-1,SAFLAGGTRGWYNEQF
TRBJ2-1,TRBV6-6,ASSYFGPTNEQF
TRBJ2-3,TRBV6-4,ASSGGLVDTQY
.,TRBV20-1,GGGRGTYEQY
TRBJ1-1,TRBV29-1,SVRQANTEAF
TRBJ1-5,TRBV7-9,ASSLGIDRVGNQPQH
.,TRBV5-1,ASSLVIHNEQF
TRBJ2-7,TRBV5-1,ASSMGQESNEEY
.,TRBV15,ATSRGGASKDEQF
TRBJ2-3,TRBV12-3/TRBV12-4,ASSLGSSHTDTQY
TRBJ2-1,TRBV20-1,SASSLATEQF
TRBJ2-3,TRBV7-2,ASSFFGTVADTQY
TRBJ1-2,TRBV20-1,SASRGNYGYT